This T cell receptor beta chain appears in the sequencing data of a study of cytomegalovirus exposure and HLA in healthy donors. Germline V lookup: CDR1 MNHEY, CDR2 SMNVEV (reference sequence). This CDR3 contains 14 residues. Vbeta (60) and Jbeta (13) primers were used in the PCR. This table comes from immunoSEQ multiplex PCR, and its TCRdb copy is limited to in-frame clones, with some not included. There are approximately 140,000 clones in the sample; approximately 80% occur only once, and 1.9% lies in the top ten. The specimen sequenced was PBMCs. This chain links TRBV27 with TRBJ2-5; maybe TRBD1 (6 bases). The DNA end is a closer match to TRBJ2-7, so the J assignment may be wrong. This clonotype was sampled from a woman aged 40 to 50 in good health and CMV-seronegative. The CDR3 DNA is TGTGCCAGCAGTTTATATGACAGGTCCTACGAGCAGTACTTC. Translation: CASSLYDRSYEQYF.